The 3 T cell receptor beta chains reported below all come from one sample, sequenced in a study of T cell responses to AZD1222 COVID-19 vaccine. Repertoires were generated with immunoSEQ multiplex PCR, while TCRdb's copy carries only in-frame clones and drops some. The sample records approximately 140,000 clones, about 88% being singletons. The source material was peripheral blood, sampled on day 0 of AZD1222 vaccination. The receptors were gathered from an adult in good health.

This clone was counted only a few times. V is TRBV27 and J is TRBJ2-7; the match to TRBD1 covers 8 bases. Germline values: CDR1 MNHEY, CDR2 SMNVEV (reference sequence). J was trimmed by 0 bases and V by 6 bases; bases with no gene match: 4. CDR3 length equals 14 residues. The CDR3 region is CASRGQGRSYEQYF. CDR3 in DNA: TGTGCCAGCAGAGGACAGGGTCGCTCCTACGAGCAGTACTTC.

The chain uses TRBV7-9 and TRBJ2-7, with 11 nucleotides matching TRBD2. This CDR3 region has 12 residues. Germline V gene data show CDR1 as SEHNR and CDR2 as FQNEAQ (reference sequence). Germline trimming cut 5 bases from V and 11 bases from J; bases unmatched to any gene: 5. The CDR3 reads CASSPTSGTEYF. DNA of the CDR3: TGTGCCAGCAGCCCGACTAGCGGGACTGAGTACTTC.

This chain's CDR3 is CASSFVGGGRTEAFF. CDR3 sequence (DNA): TGTGCCAGCAGTTTTGTAGGGGGAGGAAGAACTGAAGCTTTCTTT. The V and J genes are TRBV27 and TRBJ1-1, with D possibly being TRBD1 (6 bases). The CDR3 sequence is 15 residues long. Trimming cost V 3 bases and J 5 bases, with 16 bases left between them. Germline values: CDR1 MNHEY, CDR2 SMNVEV (reference sequence).